Described below is a single T cell receptor beta chain sequence and its context. The sample originates from a study of regulatory T cells in long-lasting Graves disease. Described time point: persistent/refractory GD, antithyroid drugs over 5 years with positive TRAb. Extracted RNA from PBMCs served as the source of the TCR library. All patients originated from an endocrinology department located in Xi'an, China. The CDR3 extends over 13 amino acids. V was shortened by 5 bases and J by 3 bases, with 14 bases between the two germline ends. Germline V lookup: CDR1 DFQATT, CDR2 SNEGSKA (reference sequence). iRepertoire HTBI primers and Arm-PCR of CDR3 regions built TCR beta libraries. TCRdb redid the calling of the multiplex PCR reads with MiXCR, one entry per CDR3 protein. The data hold hundreds of thousands of distinct CDR3 sequences, with around 20% observed a single time.

The V call is TRBV20-1, the J call TRBJ2-7; D may be TRBD1 (6 bases). The source of this sequence is a female donor with Graves disease. Sequences were derived from peripheral blood mononuclear cells (PBMCs), sampled when the disease was refractory, from a patient treated with antithyroid drugs. The CDR3 DNA sequence: TGCAGTGCTTTTGACGGACAGTACTACGAGCAGTACTTC. It yields the protein CSAFDGQYYEQYF.